This T cell receptor beta chain was obtained from a study of cytomegalovirus exposure and HLA in healthy donors. Looked up from germline, CDR1 is ENHRY and CDR2 is SYGVKD. The CDR3 totals 17 residues. Trimming removed 6 bases from V and 5 bases from J; junction bases left unmatched: 18. The PCR contained 60 Vbeta and 13 Jbeta primers. Repertoires were generated with immunoSEQ multiplex PCR, while TCRdb's copy carries only in-frame clones and drops some. The data show 75,000 to 90,000 clones, with roughly 80% seen just once and more than 2.5% held by the top ten. The chain employs TRBV10-3 and TRBJ2-5, with 7 bases that match TRBD1. Sequenced input: PBMCs. This clonotype was obtained from a man aged 50-59 years in good health and CMV-seronegative. The CDR3 DNA reads TGTGCCATCAGCGCGACTGCAGGGGGTGATAAGCGGGAGACCCAGTACTTC. It yields the protein CAISATAGGDKRETQYF.